The clone carrying this T cell receptor beta chain was picked up one time. These data are taken from a study of blood T cell repertoires in COVID-19. The overall study: COVID-19 samples, acute and convalescent, were from the United States, Italy and Spain. T cells, B-cell-depleted T cells, or PBMCs provided the cDNA or gDNA that served as material.

The authors' processing: Estimated nucleated cell counts came from reference gene primer amplification. This table comes from immunoSEQ multiplex PCR, and its TCRdb copy is limited to in-frame clones, with some not included. V, J and clone size are taken as reported in that table, and D and trimming were inferred from the DNA itself. Among more than 250,000 clones listed, around 83% were seen once. Germline V gene data show CDR1 as SGHDN and CDR2 as FVKESK. This CDR3 has 13 residues. J lost 5 bases, V lost 4 bases, and 4 bases had no gene match. The genes are TRBV14 and TRBJ2-5; 7 bases agree with TRBD2. The sequence came from a man aged 18 to 35 with active or convalescent COVID-19. The sequenced material came from peripheral blood. CDR3 bases: TGTGCCAGCAGCCCGGGACTAACGGAGACCCAGTACTTC. Residues: CASSPGLTETQYF.